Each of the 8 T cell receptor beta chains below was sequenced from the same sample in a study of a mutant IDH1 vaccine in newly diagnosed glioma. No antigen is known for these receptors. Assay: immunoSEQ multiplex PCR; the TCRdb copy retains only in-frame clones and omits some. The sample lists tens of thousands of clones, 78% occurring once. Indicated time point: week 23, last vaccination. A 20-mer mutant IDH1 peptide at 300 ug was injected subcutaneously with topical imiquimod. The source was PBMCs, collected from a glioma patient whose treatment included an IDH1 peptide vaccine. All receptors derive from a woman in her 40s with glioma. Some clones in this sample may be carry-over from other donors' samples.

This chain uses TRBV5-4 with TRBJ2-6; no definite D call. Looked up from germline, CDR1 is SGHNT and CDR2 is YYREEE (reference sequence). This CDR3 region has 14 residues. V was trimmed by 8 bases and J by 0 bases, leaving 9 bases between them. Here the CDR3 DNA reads TGTGCCAGTCCGGGCATCTCTGGGGCCAACGTCCTGACTTTC. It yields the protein CASPGISGANVLTF.

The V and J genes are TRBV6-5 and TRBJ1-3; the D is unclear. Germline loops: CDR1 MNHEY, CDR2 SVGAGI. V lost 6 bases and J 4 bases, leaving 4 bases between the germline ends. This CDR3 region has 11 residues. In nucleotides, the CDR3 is TGTGCCAGCAGATGGGGAAACACCATATATTTT. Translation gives CASRWGNTIYF.

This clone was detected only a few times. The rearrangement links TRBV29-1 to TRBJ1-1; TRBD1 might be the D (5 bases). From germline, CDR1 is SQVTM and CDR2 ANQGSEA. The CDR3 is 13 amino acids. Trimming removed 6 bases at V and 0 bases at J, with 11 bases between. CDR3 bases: TGCAGCGTCTCGACGACAGTGAACACTGAAGCTTTCTTT. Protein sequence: CSVSTTVNTEAFF.

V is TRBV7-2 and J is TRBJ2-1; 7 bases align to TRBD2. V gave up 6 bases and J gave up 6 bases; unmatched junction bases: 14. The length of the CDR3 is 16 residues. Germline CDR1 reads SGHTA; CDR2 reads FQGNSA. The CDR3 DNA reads TGTGCCAGCAGAGTAGTTGGGGGGGGGTCCCCCAATGAGCAGTTCTTC. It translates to CASRVVGGGSPNEQFF.

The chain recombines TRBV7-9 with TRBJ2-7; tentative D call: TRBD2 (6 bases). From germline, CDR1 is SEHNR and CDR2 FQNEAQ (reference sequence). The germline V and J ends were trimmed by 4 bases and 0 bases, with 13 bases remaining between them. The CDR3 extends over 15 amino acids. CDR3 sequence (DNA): TGTGCCAGCAGCTCCACGGGGGTCGACTCCTACGAGCAGTACTTC. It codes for CASSSTGVDSYEQYF.

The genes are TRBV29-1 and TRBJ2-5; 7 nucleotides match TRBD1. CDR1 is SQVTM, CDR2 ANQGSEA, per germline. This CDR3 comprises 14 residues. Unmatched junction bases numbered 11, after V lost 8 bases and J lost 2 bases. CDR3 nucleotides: TGCAGCCTGACATCCCAGGGACAGCAAGAGACCCAGTACTTC. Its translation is CSLTSQGQQETQYF.

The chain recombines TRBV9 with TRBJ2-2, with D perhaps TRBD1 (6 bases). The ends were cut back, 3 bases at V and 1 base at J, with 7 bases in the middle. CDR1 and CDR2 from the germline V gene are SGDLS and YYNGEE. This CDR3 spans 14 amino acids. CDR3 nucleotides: TGTGCCAGCAGCGAGACAGGGAACACCGGGGAGCTGTTTTTT. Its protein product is CASSETGNTGELFF.

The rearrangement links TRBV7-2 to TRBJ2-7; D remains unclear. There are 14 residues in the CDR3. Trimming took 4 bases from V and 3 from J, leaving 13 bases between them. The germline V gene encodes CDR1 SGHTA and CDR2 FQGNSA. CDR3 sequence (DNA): TGTGCCAGCAGCTCTTACCGGGCCCGCTACGAGCAGTACTTC. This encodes CASSSYRARYEQYF.